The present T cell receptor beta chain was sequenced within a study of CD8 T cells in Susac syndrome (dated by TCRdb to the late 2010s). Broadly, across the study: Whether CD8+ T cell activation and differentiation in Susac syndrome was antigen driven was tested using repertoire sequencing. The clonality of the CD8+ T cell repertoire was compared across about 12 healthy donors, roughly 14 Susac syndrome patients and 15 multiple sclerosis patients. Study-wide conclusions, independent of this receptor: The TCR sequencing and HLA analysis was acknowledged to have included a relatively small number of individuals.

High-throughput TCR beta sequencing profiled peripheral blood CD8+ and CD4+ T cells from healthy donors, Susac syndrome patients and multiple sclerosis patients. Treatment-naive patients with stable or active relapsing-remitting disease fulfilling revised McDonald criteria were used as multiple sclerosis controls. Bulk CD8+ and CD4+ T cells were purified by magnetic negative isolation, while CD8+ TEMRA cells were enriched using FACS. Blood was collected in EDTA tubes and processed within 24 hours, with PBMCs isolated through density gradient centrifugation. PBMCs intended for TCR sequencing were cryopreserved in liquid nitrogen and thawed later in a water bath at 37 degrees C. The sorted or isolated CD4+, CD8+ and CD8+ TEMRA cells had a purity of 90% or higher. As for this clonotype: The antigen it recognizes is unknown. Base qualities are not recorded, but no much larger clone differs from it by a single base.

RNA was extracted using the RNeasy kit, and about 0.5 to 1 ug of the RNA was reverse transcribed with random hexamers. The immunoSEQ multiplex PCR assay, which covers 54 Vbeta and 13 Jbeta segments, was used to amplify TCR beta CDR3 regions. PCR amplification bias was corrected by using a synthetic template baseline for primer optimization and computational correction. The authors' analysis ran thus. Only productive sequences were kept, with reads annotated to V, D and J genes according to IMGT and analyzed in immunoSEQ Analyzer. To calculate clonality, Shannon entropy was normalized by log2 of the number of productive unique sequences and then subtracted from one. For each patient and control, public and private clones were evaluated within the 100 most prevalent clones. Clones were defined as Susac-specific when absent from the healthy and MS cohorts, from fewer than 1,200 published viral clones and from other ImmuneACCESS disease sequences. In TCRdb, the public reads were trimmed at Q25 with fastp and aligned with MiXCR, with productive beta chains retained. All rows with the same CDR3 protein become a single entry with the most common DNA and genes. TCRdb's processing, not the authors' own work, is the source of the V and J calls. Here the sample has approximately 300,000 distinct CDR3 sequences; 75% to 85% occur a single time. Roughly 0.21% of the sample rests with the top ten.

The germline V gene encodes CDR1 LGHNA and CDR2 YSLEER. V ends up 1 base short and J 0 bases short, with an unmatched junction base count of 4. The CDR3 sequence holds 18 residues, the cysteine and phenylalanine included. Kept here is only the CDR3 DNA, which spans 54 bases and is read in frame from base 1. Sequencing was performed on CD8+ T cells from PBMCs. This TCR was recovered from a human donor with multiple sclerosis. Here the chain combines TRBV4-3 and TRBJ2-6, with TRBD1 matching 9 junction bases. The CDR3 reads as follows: CASSQAGTGSSGANVLTF. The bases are TGCGCCAGCAGCCAAGCCGGGACAGGGAGCTCTGGGGCCAACGTCCTGACTTTC.